A single sample is the source of the 17 T cell receptor beta chains below, sequenced in a study of T cells in Graves' hyperthyroidism and ophthalmopathy. Amplification of TCR beta CDR3 regions used RNA as the template. The HTBI primer set was used in a first-round RT-PCR of the TCR CDR3. TCRdb re-called the multiplex PCR reads through MiXCR, storing one row per CDR3 protein. The table includes about 510,000 distinct CDR3 sequences, 14% detected once. Specimen: blood. These receptors were collected from a woman aged 40 to 50 with Graves' hyperthyroidism.

In its sample, this clonotype was seen many times. The J gene is TRBJ2-7, the V gene TRBV20-1; 11 nucleotides agree with TRBD2. Trimming cost V 8 bases and J 6 bases; bases outside gene matches: 9. The CDR3 consists of 13 residues. CDR1 and CDR2 (germline): DFQATT, SNEGSKA (reference sequence). The DNA of the CDR3 is TGCAGTCCGTCGACTAGCGGGACCTCCGAGCAGTACTTC. It specifies CSPSTSGTSEQYF.

A note on this clonotype: Relative to the germline gene, one junction end is altered; a read error may explain this. This chain connects TRBV3-1 to TRBJ2-5, with D perhaps matching TRBD2 (6 bases). Germline values: CDR1 LGHDT, CDR2 YNNKEL (reference sequence). This CDR3 has 13 amino acids. CDR3 nucleotides: TGTACCAGCAGCCATTTGAGAGGGGAGGCCCAGTACTTC. It is translated as CTSSHLRGEAQYF.

This clonotype was detected many times. V gene TRBV7-6 combines with J gene TRBJ1-1, with 8 bases lining up with TRBD1. CDR1 SGHVS and CDR2 FNYEAQ come from the germline V gene. The length of the CDR3 is 15 residues. The trim removed 1 base at V and 7 bases at J, leaving 8 bases unmatched. The CDR3 protein is CASSLGQGARDEAFF. The CDR3 bases are TGTGCCAGCAGCTTAGGGCAGGGGGCGCGGGATGAAGCTTTCTTT.

The genes are TRBV20-1 and TRBJ2-2; TRBD1 might be the D (7 bases). Trimming pared 6 bases from V and 1 base from J, leaving 12 bases between. Germline V gene sequence: CDR1 DFQATT, CDR2 SNEGSKA (reference sequence). CDR3 length equals 14 residues. The CDR3 loop reads CSASQGGNTGELFF. The CDR3 nucleotides are TGCAGTGCGTCTCAGGGGGGGAACACCGGGGAGCTGTTTTTT.

There are many counts of this clonotype. The V gene is TRBV28, the J gene TRBJ1-2; weak D call: TRBD1 (5 bases). This CDR3 region has 15 residues. The germline V gene has CDR1 MDHEN and CDR2 SYDVKM. The V end lost 8 bases, the J end lost 1 base, and 17 bases lay between the germline ends. CDR3 sequence (DNA): TGTGCCAGCCGCGGCTCGACAGTAAATAACTATGGCTACACCTTC. Amino acid sequence: CASRGSTVNNYGYTF.

V is TRBV7-2 and J is TRBJ2-2, with D tentatively TRBD2 (5 bases). The CDR3 is 15 amino acids. Germline CDR1 reads SGHTA; CDR2 reads FQGNSA. V lost 0 bases and J 7 bases, leaving 12 bases between the germline ends. The CDR3 nucleotides are TGTGCCAGCAGCTTAGCACCGAATGCGGGCGGGGAGCTGTTTTTT. Its translation: CASSLAPNAGGELFF.

This rearrangement joins TRBV28 to TRBJ2-2, with 15 bases that match TRBD2. V was clipped by 4 bases and J by 6 bases; unmatched bases: 9. The germline V gene has CDR1 MDHEN and CDR2 SYDVKM. The CDR3 extends over 18 amino acids. DNA for the CDR3: TGTGCCAGCAGTTCCGGACTAGCGGGAGGGCCGGGGGCCGGGGAGCTGTTTTTT. Amino acid sequence: CASSSGLAGGPGAGELFF.

This clonotype was seen at least ten times. The V call is TRBV6-1, the J call TRBJ1-5, with D maybe TRBD1 (6 bases). The CDR3 is 15 amino acids. V was shortened by 2 bases and J by 5 bases, with 13 bases between the two germline ends. CDR1 is MNHNS and CDR2 is SASEGT in the germline V gene. The CDR3 reads CASSETDSNYQPQHF. CDR3 in DNA: TGTGCCAGCAGTGAAACGGACAGCAACTATCAGCCCCAGCATTTT.

The sample holds a few counts of this clonotype. V gene TRBV20-1 combines with J gene TRBJ2-1; tentatively, D is TRBD1 (5 bases). The length of the CDR3 is 11 residues. With 2 bases removed from V and 7 bases from J, the gap between germline ends came to 6 bases. Germline assignment: CDR1 DFQATT and CDR2 SNEGSKA (reference sequence). The CDR3 coding sequence is TGCAGTGCTAGACAGGGTAATGAGCAGTTCTTC. It encodes CSARQGNEQFF.

This clonotype showed up many times. The V call is TRBV28, the J call TRBJ2-1, with a possible D match to TRBD1 (5 bases). Germline CDR1 and CDR2: MDHEN and SYDVKM. CDR3 length equals 17 residues. Trimming stripped 4 bases from V and 6 bases from J, with 22 bases between. The CDR3: CASSSAWVRDTSNEQFF. CDR3 coding DNA: TGTGCCAGCAGTTCCGCGTGGGTCAGGGATACGAGCAATGAGCAGTTCTTC.

This clonotype was counted ten times or more. V gene TRBV5-6 combines with J gene TRBJ2-1, with 9 nucleotides matching TRBD1. CDR3 length: 16 residues. Germline values: CDR1 SGHDT, CDR2 YYEEEE. After removal of 4 bases from V and 1 base from J, the junction contained 6 bases not matched to a gene. In nucleotides, the CDR3 is TGTGCCAGCAGCATGTGGACAGGGGCTTCCTACAATGAGCAGTTCTTC. Translated: CASSMWTGASYNEQFF.

This clonotype has ten or more counts. This chain connects TRBV7-2 to TRBJ2-1, with TRBD2 matching 11 bases. J gave up 2 bases and V 5 bases, and 5 bases lay outside the gene matches. This CDR3 has 16 residues. From germline, CDR1 is SGHTA and CDR2 FQGNSA. This CDR3 is CASSRTTSGTYNEQFF. DNA of the CDR3: TGTGCCAGCAGCCGCACGACTAGCGGGACCTACAATGAGCAGTTCTTC.

This clonotype was picked up many times. The V gene is TRBV28, the J gene TRBJ2-3; D may be TRBD1 (5 bases). The V gene lost 7 bases and the J gene lost 2 bases, with 13 bases spanning the gap. CDR1 is MDHEN, CDR2 SYDVKM, per germline. The CDR3 has 14 residues. Here the CDR3 reads CASTQGGNTDTQYF. For the CDR3, the DNA is TGTGCCAGCACCCAGGGCGGAAACACAGATACGCAGTATTTT.

This clonotype came up many times. The gene calls are TRBV18 and TRBJ1-2, with 11 bases aligning to TRBD1. From germline, CDR1 is KGHSH and CDR2 LQKENI. The CDR3 runs to 14 residues. The junction had 5 bases not matched to a gene; V was cut back by 3 bases and J by 8 bases. CDR3 bases: TGTGCCAGCTCACCGGGGACAGGGGGATACGGCTACACCTTC. Translating it yields CASSPGTGGYGYTF.

This clonotype has a count of ten or more. The chain couples TRBV12-3 or TRBV12-4 to TRBJ2-1, with TRBD2 matching 8 bases. The V segment lost 6 bases and the J segment 1 base; nucleotides outside the gene matches: 5. The CDR3 covers 15 residues. The CDR3 DNA is TGTGCCAGCAGACCGGGGGGGTCTTCCTACAATGAGCAGTTCTTC. This gives the protein CASRPGGSSYNEQFF.

This clonotype was counted ten times or more. The chain joins TRBV3-1 to TRBJ2-7; D unclear. Trimming stripped 1 base from V and 7 bases from J, with 14 bases between. The germline V gene encodes CDR1 LGHDT and CDR2 YNNKEL (reference sequence). The CDR3 is made up of 14 amino acids. CDR3 in DNA: TGTGCCAGCAGCCAAGTTGTCGGAACGCTTGAGCAGTACTTC. Protein product: CASSQVVGTLEQYF.

In its sample, this clonotype was seen a few times. J is TRBJ2-7 and V is TRBV20-1, with 7 bases identical to TRBD1. The CDR3 totals 12 residues. Germline V gene data show CDR1 as DFQATT and CDR2 as SNEGSKA (reference sequence). Unmatched junction bases numbered 6, after V lost 6 bases and J lost 4 bases. CDR3 region: CSATGTVYEQYF. DNA of the CDR3: TGCAGTGCGACCGGGACAGTTTACGAGCAGTACTTC.